The entry that follows covers one T cell receptor (beta chain) sequence. These data belong to a study of blood T cell repertoires in COVID-19. Clones were sequenced by immunoSEQ multiplex PCR, and TCRdb holds only the in-frame ones, with some missing. The table shows roughly 400,000 clones, with roughly 84% occurring only once. The V gene lost 5 bases and the J gene lost 6 bases, with 20 bases spanning the gap. Germline V CDR1 and CDR2: SEHNR, FQNEAQ (reference sequence). This CDR3 spans 16 amino acids. Sequencing used PBMCs or T cells enriched from blood (not recorded which). The chain employs TRBV7-9 and TRBJ2-1, with D perhaps TRBD1 (5 bases). The sequence was obtained from a woman between 18 and 29 years old who had been exposed to COVID-19. The CDR3: CASSPRAGLGTNEQFF. The DNA for the CDR3 is TGTGCCAGCAGCCCTAGGGCAGGGTTAGGAACCAATGAGCAGTTCTTC.